This T cell receptor beta chain is drawn from a study of blood T cell repertoires in COVID-19. Germline V gives CDR1 SGHRS, CDR2 YFSETQ. V was pared by 2 bases and J by 3 bases, with 14 bases between. The CDR3 length is 15 residues. Generated by immunoSEQ multiplex PCR, the TCRdb table keeps only in-frame clones and is missing some. The data hold about 260,000 clones, with 90% observed a single time. The gene calls are TRBV5-1 and TRBJ1-1; no firm D call. The sequencing sample was made of peripheral blood. This TCR derives from a woman in her 40s with acute or convalescent COVID-19. The CDR3 here is CASSFNPPRDTEAFF. In DNA, the CDR3 is TGCGCCAGCAGCTTTAACCCCCCGAGGGACACTGAAGCTTTCTTT.